A single sample gave rise to the 5 T cell receptor beta chains below, sequenced in a study of blood T cell repertoires in COVID-19 (dated by TCRdb to 2020 to 2021). Library preparation employed the immunoSEQ multiplex PCR assay. The immuneACCESS repertoire file appears here via TCRdb, limited to in-frame rearrangements. These files lack a portion of the clones; in checked studies, under half of the deficit traces to unresolved V genes, and the cause of the others is not known. A total of some 25,000 clones appear in this sample, approximately 88% of them only once. Of the sample, approximately 27% is held by the ten largest clones. The source material was peripheral blood. The receptors were sampled from a man in his 70s with COVID-19, enrolled during active disease.

The chain is built from TRBV5-4 and TRBJ2-3, with 8 bases aligning to TRBD2. This CDR3 comprises 16 residues. CDR1 is SGHNT and CDR2 is YYREEE in the germline V gene (reference sequence). V was clipped by 2 bases and J by 6 bases; unmatched bases: 11. The CDR3: CASSFLAGYEGDTQYF. The CDR3 DNA follows: TGTGCCAGCAGCTTTCTAGCGGGCTATGAGGGGGATACGCAGTATTTT.

In this sample, this clone turned up once. The rearrangement joins TRBV10-3 to TRBJ1-2, with 7 positions matching TRBD1. Germline V gene lookup returns CDR1 ENHRY and CDR2 SYGVKD. V was pared by 4 bases and J by 10 bases, with 12 bases of the junction left unmatched. The CDR3 runs 14 residues. CDR3 DNA: TGTGCCATCAGTGTGATCGAGGTGGGACAGCTCTACACCTTC. This translates into CAISVIEVGQLYTF.

The chain has TRBV21-1 and TRBJ2-7; TRBD2, the D gene given by the table, was not confirmed from the DNA. TRBV21-1 is noted as a pseudogene. The CDR3 contains 14 residues. CDR3 loop: CASSKKPTTYEQYF. Here the CDR3 DNA reads TGTGCCAGCAGCAAAAAACCCACTACCTACGAGCAGTACTTC.

V usage is TRBV25-1 and J usage is TRBJ2-1; 11 positions match TRBD2. V gave up 6 bases and J gave up 4 bases; unmatched junction bases: 11. CDR1 is MGHDK and CDR2 is SYGVNS in the germline V gene. This CDR3 comprises 17 residues. The CDR3 nucleotides are TGTGCCAGCAGCCATATGGGTGGGACTAGCGGTTACAATGAGCAGTTCTTC. Translating gives CASSHMGGTSGYNEQFF.

V usage is TRBV7-8 and J usage is TRBJ2-7, with D perhaps matching TRBD2 (6 bases). This CDR3 is built from 14 residues. The germline V gene has CDR1 SGHVS and CDR2 FQNEAQ. V was pared by 3 bases and J by 4 bases, with 13 bases between. The CDR3 nucleotides read TGTGCCAGCAGCTTCCTCGGGACTCTATACGAGCAGTACTTC. It is translated as CASSFLGTLYEQYF.